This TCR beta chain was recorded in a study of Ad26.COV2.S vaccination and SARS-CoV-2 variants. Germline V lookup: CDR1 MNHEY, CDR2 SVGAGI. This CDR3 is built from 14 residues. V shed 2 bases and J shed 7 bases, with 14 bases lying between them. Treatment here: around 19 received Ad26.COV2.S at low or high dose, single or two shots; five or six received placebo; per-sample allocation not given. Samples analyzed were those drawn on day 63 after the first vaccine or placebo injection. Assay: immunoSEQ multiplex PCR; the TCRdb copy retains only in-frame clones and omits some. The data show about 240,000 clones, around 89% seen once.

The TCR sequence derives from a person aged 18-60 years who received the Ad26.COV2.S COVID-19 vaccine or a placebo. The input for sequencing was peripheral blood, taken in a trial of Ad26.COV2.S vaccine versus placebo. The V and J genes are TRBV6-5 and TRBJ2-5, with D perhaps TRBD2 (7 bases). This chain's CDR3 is CASSYGGGRGTQYF. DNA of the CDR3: TGTGCCAGCAGTTACGGGGGGGGGCGAGGGACCCAGTACTTC.